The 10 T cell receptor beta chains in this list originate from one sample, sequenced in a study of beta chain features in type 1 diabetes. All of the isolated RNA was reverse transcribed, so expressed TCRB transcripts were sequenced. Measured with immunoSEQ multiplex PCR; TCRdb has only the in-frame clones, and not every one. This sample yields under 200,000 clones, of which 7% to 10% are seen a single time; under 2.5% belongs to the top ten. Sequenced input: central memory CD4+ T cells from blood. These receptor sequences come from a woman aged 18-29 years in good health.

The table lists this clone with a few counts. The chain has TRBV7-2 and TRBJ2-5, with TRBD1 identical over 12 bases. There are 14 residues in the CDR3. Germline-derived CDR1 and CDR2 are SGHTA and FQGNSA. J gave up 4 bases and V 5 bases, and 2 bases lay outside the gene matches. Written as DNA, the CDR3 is TGTGCCAGCAGCCGGGACAGGGGGCCAGAGACCCAGTACTTC. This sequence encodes CASSRDRGPETQYF.

The CDR3 DNA follows: TGTGCCAGCAGCTTACAGGGGTCCTACGAGCAGTACTTC. Its protein product is CASSLQGSYEQYF. This chain joins TRBV11-3 and TRBJ2-7, with D maybe TRBD1 (6 bases). CDR3 length: 13 residues. Trimming took 2 bases from V and 1 from J, leaving 6 bases between them. In germline, CDR1 is SGHNT, CDR2 YENEEA.

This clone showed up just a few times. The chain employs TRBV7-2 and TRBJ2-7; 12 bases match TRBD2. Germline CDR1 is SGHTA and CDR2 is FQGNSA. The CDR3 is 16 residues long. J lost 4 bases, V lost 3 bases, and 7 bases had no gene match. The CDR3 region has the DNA TGTGCCAGCAGCTTTTCTAGCGGGGGGGTCCTATACGAGCAGTACTTC. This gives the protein CASSFSSGGVLYEQYF.

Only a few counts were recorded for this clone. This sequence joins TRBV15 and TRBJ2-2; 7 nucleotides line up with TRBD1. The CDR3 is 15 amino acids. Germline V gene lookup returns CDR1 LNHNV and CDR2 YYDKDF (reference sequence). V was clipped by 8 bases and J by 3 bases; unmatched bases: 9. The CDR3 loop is CATGKGGRDTGELFF. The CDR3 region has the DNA TGTGCCACCGGAAAAGGGGGCCGGGACACCGGGGAGCTGTTTTTT.

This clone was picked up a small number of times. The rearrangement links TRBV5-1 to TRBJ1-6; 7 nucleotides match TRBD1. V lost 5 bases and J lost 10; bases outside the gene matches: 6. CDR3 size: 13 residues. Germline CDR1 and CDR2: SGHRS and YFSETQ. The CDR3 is CASRGTDRSPLHF. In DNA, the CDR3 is TGCGCCAGCAGAGGGACAGACCGCTCACCCCTCCACTTT.

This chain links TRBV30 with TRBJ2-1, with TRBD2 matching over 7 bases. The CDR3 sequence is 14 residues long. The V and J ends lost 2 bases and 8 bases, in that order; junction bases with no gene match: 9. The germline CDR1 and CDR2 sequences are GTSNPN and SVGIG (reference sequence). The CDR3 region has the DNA TGTGCCTGGAGTTTAGTCGGGAGGACCCATGAGCAGTTCTTC. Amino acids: CAWSLVGRTHEQFF. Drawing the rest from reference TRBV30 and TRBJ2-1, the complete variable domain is SQTIHQWPATLVQPVGSPLSLECTVEGTSNPNLYWYRQAAGRGLQLLFYSVGIGQISSEVPQNLSASRPQDRQFILSSKKLLLSDSGFYLCAWSLVGRTHEQFFGPGTRLTVL.

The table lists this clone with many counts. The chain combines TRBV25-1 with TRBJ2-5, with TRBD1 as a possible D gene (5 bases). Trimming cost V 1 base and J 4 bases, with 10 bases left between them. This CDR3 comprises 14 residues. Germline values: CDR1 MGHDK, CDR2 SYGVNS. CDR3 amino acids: CASSEFQGGETQYF. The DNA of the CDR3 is TGTGCCAGCAGTGAATTTCAGGGCGGAGAGACCCAGTACTTC.

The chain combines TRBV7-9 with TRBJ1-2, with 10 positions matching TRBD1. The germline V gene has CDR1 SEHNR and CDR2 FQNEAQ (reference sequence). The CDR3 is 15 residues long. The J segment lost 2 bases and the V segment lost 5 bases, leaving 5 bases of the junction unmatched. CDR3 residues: CASSTAGQGNYGYTF. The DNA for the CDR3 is TGTGCCAGCAGCACCGCGGGACAGGGGAACTATGGCTACACCTTC.

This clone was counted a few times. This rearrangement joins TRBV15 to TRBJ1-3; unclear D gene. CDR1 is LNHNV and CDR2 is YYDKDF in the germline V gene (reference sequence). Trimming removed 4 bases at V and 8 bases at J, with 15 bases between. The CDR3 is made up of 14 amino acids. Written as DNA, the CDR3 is TGTGCCACCAGCACCCTCTCCCCCGGAGACACCATATATTTT. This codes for CATSTLSPGDTIYF.

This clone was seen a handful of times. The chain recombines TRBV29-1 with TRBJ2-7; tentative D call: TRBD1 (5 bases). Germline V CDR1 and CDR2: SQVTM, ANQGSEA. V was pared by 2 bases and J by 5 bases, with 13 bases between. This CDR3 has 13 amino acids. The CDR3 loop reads CSVEKGKGDEQYF. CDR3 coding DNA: TGCAGCGTTGAAAAGGGAAAAGGGGACGAGCAGTACTTC.